This TCR beta chain emerged from a study of blood T cell repertoires in COVID-19. Study details: Samples came from the United States, Italy and Spain, spanning acute and convalescent COVID-19. T cells, B-cell-depleted T cells, or PBMCs supplied cDNA or gDNA.

Authors' analysis steps: Reference gene primer amplification yielded estimated nucleated cell counts. Profiling relied on immunoSEQ multiplex PCR, and the TCRdb table lists in-frame clones only, not all of them. V and J calls plus clone size are reproduced from that table; the DNA served to infer D and trimming. The sample contains 100,000 to 110,000 clones, about 90% of which appear only once. Comments on this clone: The sample contains more than one DNA sequence encoding this CDR3.

The specimen was peripheral blood. This TCR derives from a man aged 25-45 years in a cohort sampled during active COVID-19.

The CDR3 DNA reads as TGCGCCAGCAGCTTGGACGGTTCCTACGAGCAGTACTTC. It encodes CASSLDGSYEQYF. The chain recombines TRBV5-1 with TRBJ2-7; D unclear. Deletions cut 0 bases from V and 1 base from J, with 5 bases between. The germline V gene encodes CDR1 SGHRS and CDR2 YFSETQ. There are 13 residues in the CDR3.